These 26 T cell receptor beta chains share one sample of origin, sequenced in a study of CD8+ T cells in alopecia areata. Reverse transcribed after extraction, RNA yielded cDNA as the sequencing template. The method was immunoSEQ multiplex PCR; TCRdb's version includes in-frame clones alone and lacks a portion of them. The data contain hundreds of thousands of clones, 57% of them singletons. The material was CD4+ T cells sorted from blood, obtained at week 0. These receptors all come from a human donor with alopecia areata.

The chain is built from TRBV7-3 and TRBJ2-1; the D gene could be TRBD1 or TRBD2 (5 bases each). The CDR3 runs 12 residues. The V and J ends lost 2 bases and 15 bases respectively, with 14 bases between them. CDR1 and CDR2 from the germline V gene are SGHTA and FQGTGA. CDR3 region: CASSLRDEGLFF. CDR3 sequence (DNA): TGTGCCAGCAGCTTACGGGATGAGGGGCTGTTCTTC.

V and J are TRBV7-2 and TRBJ2-3; 7 nucleotides align to TRBD2. V trimming: 5 bases; J trimming: 1 base; junction bases outside the gene matches: 6. CDR1 and CDR2 (germline): SGHTA, FQGNSA. There are 15 residues in the CDR3. The CDR3 nucleotides read TGTGCCAGCAGCCCACGGGAGGCCCGCACAGATACGCAGTATTTT. Residues: CASSPREARTDTQYF.

The CDR3 nucleotides read TGCAGCGTCTCGACAGGGGGGACCGGGGCCAACGTCCTGACTTTC. This encodes CSVSTGGTGANVLTF. The chain has TRBV29-1 and TRBJ2-6; TRBD1 aligns across 9 bases. Germline CDR1 SQVTM, CDR2 ANQGSEA. V shed 6 bases, J shed 4 bases, and the junction held 7 bases outside the gene matches. The CDR3 extends over 15 amino acids.

This chain joins TRBV18 and TRBJ2-1; TRBD2 aligns across 8 bases. The CDR3 length is 15 residues. The germline CDR1 and CDR2 sequences are KGHSH and LQKENI. V dropped 2 bases and J dropped 5; count of bases not matched to a gene: 5. The CDR3 is CASSPTTSGDNEQFF. In DNA, the CDR3 is TGTGCCAGCTCACCAACAACTAGCGGAGACAATGAGCAGTTCTTC.

The chain links TRBV30 to TRBJ2-7; TRBD1 aligns across 9 bases. The CDR3 sequence is 15 residues long. V lost 5 bases and J lost 5; bases outside the gene matches: 13. The germline CDR1 and CDR2 sequences are GTSNPN and SVGIG (reference sequence). CDR3 amino acids: CAWLTPGQGAHEQYF. The CDR3 DNA follows: TGTGCCTGGCTTACTCCGGGACAGGGAGCCCACGAGCAGTACTTC.

This clone turned up a few times. The rearrangement uses TRBV30 and TRBJ2-4; 9 bases line up with TRBD2. The V gene end was trimmed by 4 bases and the J gene end by 0 bases; junction bases not matched to a gene: 4. Germline-derived CDR1 and CDR2 are GTSNPN and SVGIG (reference sequence). The CDR3 loop spans 15 amino acids. CDR3 nucleotides: TGTGCCTGGAACTTAGCGGGGGCAGCCAAAAACATTCAGTACTTC. Translated: CAWNLAGAAKNIQYF.

The rearrangement uses TRBV30 and TRBJ1-2, with TRBD1 identical over 7 bases. Germline CDR1 and CDR2: GTSNPN and SVGIG (reference sequence). V shed 8 bases, J shed 2 bases, and the junction held 11 bases outside the gene matches. The CDR3 contains 14 residues. The CDR3 is CAGRRGPMNYGYTF. The DNA for the CDR3 is TGTGCCGGAAGGAGGGGGCCAATGAACTATGGCTACACCTTC.

This chain connects TRBV5-1 to TRBJ1-6; possible D gene TRBD1, 6 bases. Germline V lookup: CDR1 SGHRS, CDR2 YFSETQ. V was shortened by 0 bases and J by 7 bases, with 14 bases between the two germline ends. The CDR3 extends over 16 amino acids. The CDR3 coding sequence is TGCGCCAGCAGCTTGGTTGTAGGGGGTGACAATTCACCCCTCCACTTT. It encodes CASSLVVGGDNSPLHF.

The chain recombines TRBV7-6 with TRBJ2-2, with D possibly being TRBD1 (6 bases). The V gene's germline CDR1 is SGHVS and CDR2 FNYEAQ. Trimming stripped 5 bases from V and 9 bases from J, with 13 bases between. This CDR3 has 13 amino acids. Written as DNA, the CDR3 is TGTGCCAGCAGCCCATCCGGGGACAGGGAGCTGTTTTTT. Translating gives CASSPSGDRELFF.

The J gene is TRBJ2-7, the V gene TRBV4-1; D could derive from TRBD1 or TRBD2 (5 bases each). V gave up 2 bases and J gave up 6 bases, with 20 bases separating them. The V gene's germline CDR1 is MGHRA and CDR2 YSYEKL. There are 16 residues in the CDR3. The CDR3 loop reads CASSQRGPLSVSEQYF. CDR3 bases: TGCGCCAGCAGCCAACGGGGCCCCTTATCGGTCAGCGAGCAGTACTTC.

The chain links TRBV6-1 to TRBJ2-7, with no clear D. The V gene lost 3 bases and the J gene lost 4 bases, with 16 bases spanning the gap. The CDR3 totals 15 residues. Germline CDR1 MNHNS, CDR2 SASEGT. CDR3 sequence reads: CASSEGKQAAYEQYF. The CDR3 nucleotides read TGTGCCAGCAGTGAGGGCAAGCAGGCTGCGTACGAGCAGTACTTC.

The chain employs TRBV5-1 and TRBJ1-5; D may be TRBD1 (6 bases). V lost 4 bases to trimming and J lost 4 bases, with 12 bases between them. Germline lookup yields CDR1 SGHRS and CDR2 YFSETQ. This CDR3 spans 14 amino acids. CDR3 loop: CASSTGQNNQPQHF. Here the CDR3 DNA reads TGCGCCAGCAGCACCGGACAGAATAATCAGCCCCAGCATTTT.

V is TRBV2 and J is TRBJ1-2; D possibly corresponds to TRBD1 (5 bases). This CDR3 region has 14 residues. The V end was cut by 7 bases, the J end by 4 bases, with 16 bases between. Germline V gene data show CDR1 as SNHLY and CDR2 as FYNNEI. CDR3 sequence (DNA): TGTGCCAGCACAGGGAGGGGAACTAGCTATGGCTACACCTTC. Encoded protein: CASTGRGTSYGYTF.

The rearrangement links TRBV7-2 to TRBJ2-1; possible D gene TRBD2, 6 bases. The CDR3 covers 17 residues. V shed 5 bases and J shed 2 bases, with 19 bases lying between them. The germline V gene encodes CDR1 SGHTA and CDR2 FQGNSA. The DNA of the CDR3 is TGTGCCAGCAGCCAAAGGGCTCTAGCGAGCACCTACAATGAGCAGTTCTTC. It is translated as CASSQRALASTYNEQFF.

Remarks on this clone: Compared with germline, one end of the junction differs, possibly owing to a read error. This chain links TRBV29-1 with TRBJ2-7; D not certain. The CDR3 sequence is 13 residues long. Germline V gene data show CDR1 as SQVTM and CDR2 as ANQGSEA. This CDR3 reads CSVEDPRSLGLDF. DNA of the CDR3: TGCAGCGTTGAAGATCCCAGGAGCCTTGGCCTAGACTTC.

This chain links TRBV5-1 with TRBJ2-1; D gene uncertain. CDR1 is SGHRS and CDR2 is YFSETQ in the germline V gene. CDR3 size: 16 residues. Trimming removed 0 bases at V and 0 bases at J, with 10 bases between. CDR3 region: CASSLGGIRSYNEQFF. CDR3 in DNA: TGCGCCAGCAGCTTGGGTGGGATTCGCTCCTACAATGAGCAGTTCTTC.

The V gene is TRBV30, the J gene TRBJ1-2; D unclear. This CDR3 spans 12 amino acids. Trimming shortened V by 8 bases and J by 8 bases, and 18 bases separated the two germline ends. From germline, CDR1 is GTSNPN and CDR2 SVGIG (reference sequence). The CDR3 sequence is CARHAPKGGYTF. The CDR3 bases are TGTGCCAGACACGCTCCAAAAGGGGGCTACACCTTC.

The rearrangement uses TRBV25-1 and TRBJ1-2; 8 bases map to TRBD1. CDR1 and CDR2 from the germline V gene are MGHDK and SYGVNS. This CDR3 is 15 amino acids long. V lost 2 bases and J lost 8; bases outside the gene matches: 10. CDR3 sequence (DNA): TGTGCCAGCAGTGAACCAGGGGGCCAGGGGCAAGGCTACACCTTC. As protein: CASSEPGGQGQGYTF.

V gene TRBV5-1 combines with J gene TRBJ2-5; D uncertain. V gave up 2 bases and J gave up 1 base, with 9 bases separating them. Germline V gene lookup returns CDR1 SGHRS and CDR2 YFSETQ. The CDR3 sequence is 14 residues long. In DNA form, the CDR3 reads TGCGCCAGCAGCTTCCGACCGACCCAAGAGACCCAGTACTTC. Its translation is CASSFRPTQETQYF.

This sequence joins TRBV7-3 and TRBJ2-3; 8 bases map to TRBD2. CDR3 size: 15 residues. Germline values: CDR1 SGHTA, CDR2 FQGTGA. V was clipped by 5 bases and J by 0 bases; unmatched bases: 4. CDR3 DNA sequence: TGTGCCAGCAGCCCATTAGCGGGAAGCACAGATACGCAGTATTTT. This codes for CASSPLAGSTDTQYF. The full variable domain, its missing parts supplied by reference TRBV7-3 and TRBJ2-3, is GAGVSQTPSNKVTEKGKYVELRCDPISGHTALYWYRQSLGQGPEFLIYFQGTGAADDSGLPNDRFFAVRPEGSVSTLKIQRTERGDSAVYLCASSPLAGSTDTQYFGPGTRLTVL.

The CDR3 sequence: CASSPTDGRAGETQYF. The CDR3 bases are TGTGCCAGCAGCCCGACCGACGGGAGGGCCGGGGAGACCCAGTACTTC. The chain joins TRBV5-4 to TRBJ2-5; 8 positions match TRBD2. Germline CDR1 reads SGHNT; CDR2 reads YYREEE (reference sequence). The CDR3 is 16 residues long. V shed 4 bases, J shed 5 bases, and the junction held 13 bases outside the gene matches.

This clone was detected a few times. The chain couples TRBV6-5 to TRBJ2-5; D not resolved. The CDR3 has 13 amino acids. Germline V CDR1 and CDR2: MNHEY, SVGAGI. Trimming pared 2 bases from V and 6 bases from J, leaving 10 bases between. The CDR3 is CASSYGTAKTQYF. The CDR3 nucleotides read TGTGCCAGCAGTTACGGAACGGCAAAGACCCAGTACTTC.

The V and J genes are TRBV27 and TRBJ2-5, with TRBD1 matching over 7 bases. V was clipped by 10 bases and J by 2 bases; unmatched bases: 10. Germline-derived CDR1 and CDR2 are MNHEY and SMNVEV (reference sequence). This CDR3 spans 14 amino acids. In DNA form, the CDR3 reads TGTGCCACCAGACAGGGCCTTCGTCAAGAGACCCAGTACTTC. Protein sequence: CATRQGLRQETQYF.

The gene calls are TRBV15 and TRBJ1-6; D gene uncertain. Germline V gives CDR1 LNHNV, CDR2 YYDKDF (reference sequence). The CDR3 has 14 residues. The V end was cut by 0 bases, the J end by 9 bases, with 9 bases between. In DNA, the CDR3 is TGTGCCACCAGCAGAGATGTAGGTTCTTCACCCCTCCACTTT. Encoded protein: CATSRDVGSSPLHF. Variable domain in full (rest from reference TRBV15 and TRBJ1-6): DAMVIQNPRYQVTQFGKPVTLSCSQTLNHNVMYWYQQKSSQAPKLLFHYYDKDFNNEADTPDNFQSRRPNTSFCFLDIRSPGLGDTAMYLCATSRDVGSSPLHFGNGTRLTVT.

The V gene is TRBV4-1, the J gene TRBJ1-2; TRBD1 might be the D (5 bases). The CDR3 is made up of 15 amino acids. Trimming left V 2 bases short and J 2 bases short, with 12 bases between. CDR1 is MGHRA and CDR2 is YSYEKL in the germline V gene. Here the CDR3 reads CASSQPRAANYGYTF. As DNA, the CDR3 is TGCGCCAGCAGCCAACCCAGGGCCGCGAACTATGGCTACACCTTC.

This chain joins TRBV9 and TRBJ2-1; D is unresolved. The CDR3 loop spans 15 amino acids. Per the germline V gene, CDR1 is SGDLS and CDR2 is YYNGEE. V lost 2 bases and J 7 bases, leaving 16 bases between the germline ends. The CDR3 DNA sequence: TGTGCCAGCAGCGTCCGGGTCCTGCCCGGGAATGAGCAGTTCTTC. Its protein product is CASSVRVLPGNEQFF. Looking up the rest from reference TRBV9 and TRBJ2-1 gives the full variable domain: DSGVTQTPKHLITATGQRVTLRCSPRSGDLSVYWYQQSLDQGLQFLIQYYNGEERAKGNILERFSAQQFPDLHSELNLSSLELGDSALYFCASSVRVLPGNEQFFGPGTRLTVL.